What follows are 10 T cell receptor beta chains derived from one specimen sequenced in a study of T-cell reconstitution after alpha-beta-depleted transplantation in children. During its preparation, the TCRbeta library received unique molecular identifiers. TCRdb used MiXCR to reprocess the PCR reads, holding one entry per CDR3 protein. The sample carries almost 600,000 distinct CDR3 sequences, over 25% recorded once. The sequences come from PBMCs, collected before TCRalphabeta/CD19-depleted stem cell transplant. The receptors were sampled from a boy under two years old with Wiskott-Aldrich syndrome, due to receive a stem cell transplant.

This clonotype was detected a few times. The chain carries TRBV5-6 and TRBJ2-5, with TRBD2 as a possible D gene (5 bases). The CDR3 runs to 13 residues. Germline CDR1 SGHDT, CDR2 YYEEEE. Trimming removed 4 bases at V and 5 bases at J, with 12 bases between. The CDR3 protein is CASSPRPGETQYF. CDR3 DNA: TGTGCCAGCAGCCCCCGCCCGGGGGAGACCCAGTACTTC.

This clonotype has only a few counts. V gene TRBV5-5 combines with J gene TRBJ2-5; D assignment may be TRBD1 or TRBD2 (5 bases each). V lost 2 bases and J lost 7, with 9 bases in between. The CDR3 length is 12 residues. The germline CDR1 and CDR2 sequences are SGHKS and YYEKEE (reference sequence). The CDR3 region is CASSFRDGTQYF. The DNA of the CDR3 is TGTGCCAGCAGCTTCCGGGACGGGACCCAGTACTTC.

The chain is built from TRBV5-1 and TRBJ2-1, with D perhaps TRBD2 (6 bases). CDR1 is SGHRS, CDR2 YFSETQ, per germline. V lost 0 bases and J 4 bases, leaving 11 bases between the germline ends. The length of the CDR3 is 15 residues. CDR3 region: CASSLGGGEYNEQFF. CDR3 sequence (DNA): TGCGCCAGCAGCTTGGGAGGAGGGGAGTACAATGAGCAGTTCTTC.

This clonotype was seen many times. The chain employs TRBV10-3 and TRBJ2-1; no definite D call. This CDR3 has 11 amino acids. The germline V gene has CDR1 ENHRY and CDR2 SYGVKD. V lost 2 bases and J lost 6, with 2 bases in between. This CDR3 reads CAISEGNEQFF. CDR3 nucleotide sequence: TGTGCCATCAGTGAGGGCAATGAGCAGTTCTTC.

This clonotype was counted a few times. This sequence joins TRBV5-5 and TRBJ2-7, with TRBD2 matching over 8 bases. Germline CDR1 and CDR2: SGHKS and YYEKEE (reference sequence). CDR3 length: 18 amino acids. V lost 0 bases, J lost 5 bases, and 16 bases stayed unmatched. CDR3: CASSLELAGVSVYHEQYF. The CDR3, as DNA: TGTGCCAGCAGCTTGGAGCTAGCGGGTGTATCAGTATATCACGAGCAGTACTTC. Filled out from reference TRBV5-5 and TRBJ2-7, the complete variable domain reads DAGVTQSPTHLIKTRGQQVTLRCSPISGHKSVSWYQQVLGQGPQFIFQYYEKEERGRGNFPDRFSARQFPNYSSELNVNALLLGDSALYLCASSLELAGVSVYHEQYFGPGTRLTVT.

DNA for the CDR3: TGTGCCAGCAGTTTTTTACTAGCGGGACAAGAAGAGACCCAGTACTTC. Encoded protein: CASSFLLAGQEETQYF. The chain uses TRBV28 and TRBJ2-5; 10 nucleotides align to TRBD2. CDR1 is MDHEN and CDR2 is SYDVKM in the germline V gene. CDR3 size: 16 residues. V gave up 3 bases and J gave up 3 bases; unmatched junction bases: 7. The full variable domain, with the rest looked up from reference TRBV28 and TRBJ2-5, is DVKVTQSSRYLVKRTGEKVFLECVQDMDHENMFWYRQDPGLGLRLIYFSYDVKMKEKGDIPEGYSVSREKKERFSLILESASTNQTSMYLCASSFLLAGQEETQYFGPGTRLLVL.

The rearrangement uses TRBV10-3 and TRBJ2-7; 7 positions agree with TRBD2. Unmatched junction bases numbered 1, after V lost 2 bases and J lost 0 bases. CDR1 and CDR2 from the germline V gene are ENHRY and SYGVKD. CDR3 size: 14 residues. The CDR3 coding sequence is TGTGCCATCAGTGAGGGGACTACCTCCTACGAGCAGTACTTC. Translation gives CAISEGTTSYEQYF.

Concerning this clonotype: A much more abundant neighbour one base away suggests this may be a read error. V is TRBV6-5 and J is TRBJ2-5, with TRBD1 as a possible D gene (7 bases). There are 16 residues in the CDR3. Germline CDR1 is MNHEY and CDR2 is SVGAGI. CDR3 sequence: CASSYFPYRGGETHYF. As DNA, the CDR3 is TGTGCCAGCAGTTATTTTCCCTACAGGGGCGGGGAGACCCATTACTTC.

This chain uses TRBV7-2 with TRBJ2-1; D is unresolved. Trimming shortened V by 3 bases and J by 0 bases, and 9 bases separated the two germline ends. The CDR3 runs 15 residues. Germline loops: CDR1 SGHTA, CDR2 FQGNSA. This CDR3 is CASSFSASSYNEQFF. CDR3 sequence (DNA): TGTGCCAGCAGCTTCTCCGCGAGCTCCTACAATGAGCAGTTCTTC. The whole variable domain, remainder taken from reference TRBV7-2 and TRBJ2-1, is GAGVSQSPSNKVTEKGKDVELRCDPISGHTALYWYRQSLGQGLEFLIYFQGNSAPDKSGLPSDRFSAERTGGSVSTLTIQRTQQEDSAVYLCASSFSASSYNEQFFGPGTRLTVL.

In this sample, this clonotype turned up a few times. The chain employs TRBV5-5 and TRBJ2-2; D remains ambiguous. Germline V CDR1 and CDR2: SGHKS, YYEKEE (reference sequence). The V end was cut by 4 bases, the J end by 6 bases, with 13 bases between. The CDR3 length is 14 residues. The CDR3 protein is CASSEITASGELFF. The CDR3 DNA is TGTGCCAGCAGCGAGATTACAGCTTCCGGGGAGCTGTTTTTT.